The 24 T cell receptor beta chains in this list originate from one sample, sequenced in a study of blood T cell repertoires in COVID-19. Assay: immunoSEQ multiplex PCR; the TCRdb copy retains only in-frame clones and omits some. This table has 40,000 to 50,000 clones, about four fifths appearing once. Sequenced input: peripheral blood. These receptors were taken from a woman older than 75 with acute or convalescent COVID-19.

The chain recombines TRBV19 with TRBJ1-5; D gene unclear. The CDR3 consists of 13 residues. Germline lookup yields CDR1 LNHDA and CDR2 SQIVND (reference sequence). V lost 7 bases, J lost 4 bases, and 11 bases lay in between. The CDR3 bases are TGTGCCAGTACTAGGCGGACTAATCAGCCCCAGCATTTT. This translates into CASTRRTNQPQHF.

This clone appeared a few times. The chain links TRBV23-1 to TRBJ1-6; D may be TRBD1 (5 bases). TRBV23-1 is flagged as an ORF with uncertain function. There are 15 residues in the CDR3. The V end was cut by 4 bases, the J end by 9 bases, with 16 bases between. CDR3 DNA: TGCGCCAGCAGTCCGTGGAAACGGGGGACTTCACCCCTCCACTTT. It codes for CASSPWKRGTSPLHF.

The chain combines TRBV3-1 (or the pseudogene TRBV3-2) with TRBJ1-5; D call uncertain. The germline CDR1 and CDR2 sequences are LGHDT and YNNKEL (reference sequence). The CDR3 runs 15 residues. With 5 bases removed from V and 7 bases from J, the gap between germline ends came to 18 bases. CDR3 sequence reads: CASSTAGIGGQPQHF. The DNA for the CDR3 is TGTGCCAGCAGCACAGCCGGGATCGGCGGCCAGCCCCAGCATTTT.

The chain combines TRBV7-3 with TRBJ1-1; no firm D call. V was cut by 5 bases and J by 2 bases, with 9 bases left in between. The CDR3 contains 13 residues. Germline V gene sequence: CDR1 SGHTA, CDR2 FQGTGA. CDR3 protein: CASSQSGNTEAFF. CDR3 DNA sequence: TGTGCCAGCAGCCAAAGCGGTAACACTGAAGCTTTCTTT.

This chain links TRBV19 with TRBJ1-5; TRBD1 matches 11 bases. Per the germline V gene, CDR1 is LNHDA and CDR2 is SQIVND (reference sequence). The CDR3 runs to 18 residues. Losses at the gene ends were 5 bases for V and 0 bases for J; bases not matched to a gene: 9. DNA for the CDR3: TGTGCCAGTAGTGACCGGGACAGGGGGGTTTATAGCAATCAGCCCCAGCATTTT. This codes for CASSDRDRGVYSNQPQHF.

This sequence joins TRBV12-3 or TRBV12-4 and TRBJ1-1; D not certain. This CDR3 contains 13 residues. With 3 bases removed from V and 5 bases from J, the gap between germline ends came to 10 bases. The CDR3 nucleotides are TGTGCCAGCAGTTTTTGGGGAGGGACTGAAGCTTTCTTT. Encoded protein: CASSFWGGTEAFF.

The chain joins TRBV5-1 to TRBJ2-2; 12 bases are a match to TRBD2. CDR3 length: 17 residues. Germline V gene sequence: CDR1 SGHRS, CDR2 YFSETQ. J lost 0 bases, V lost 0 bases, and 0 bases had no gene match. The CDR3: CASSLGLAGANTGELFF. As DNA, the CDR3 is TGCGCCAGCAGCTTGGGACTAGCGGGGGCGAACACCGGGGAGCTGTTTTTT.

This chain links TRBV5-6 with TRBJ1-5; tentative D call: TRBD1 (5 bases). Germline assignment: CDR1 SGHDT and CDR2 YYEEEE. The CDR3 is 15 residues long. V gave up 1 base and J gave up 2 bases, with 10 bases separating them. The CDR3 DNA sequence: TGTGCCAGCAGCTTGTTACAGGCTGGCAATCAGCCCCAGCATTTT. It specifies CASSLLQAGNQPQHF.

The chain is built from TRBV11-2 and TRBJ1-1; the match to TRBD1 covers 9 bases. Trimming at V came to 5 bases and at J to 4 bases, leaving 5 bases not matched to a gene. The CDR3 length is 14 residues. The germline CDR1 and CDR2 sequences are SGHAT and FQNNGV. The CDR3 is CASSPRTGVTEAFF. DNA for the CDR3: TGTGCCAGCAGCCCACGGACAGGGGTCACTGAAGCTTTCTTT.

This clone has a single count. The CDR3 nucleotides are TGCGCCAGCAGCCCCCGCGAGATCTCGGCTAATGAAAAACTGTTTTTT. This gives the protein CASSPREISANEKLFF. The V call is TRBV5-1, the J call TRBJ1-4; D not certain. V lost 4 bases and J lost 3, with 16 bases in between. This CDR3 has 16 residues. Germline loops: CDR1 SGHRS, CDR2 YFSETQ.

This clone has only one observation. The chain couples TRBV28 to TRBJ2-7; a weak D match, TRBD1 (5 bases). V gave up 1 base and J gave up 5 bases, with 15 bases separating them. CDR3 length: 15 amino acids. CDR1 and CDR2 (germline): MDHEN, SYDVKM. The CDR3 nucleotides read TGTGCCAGCAGTTTATATGGCCTAGGGGTGGACGAGCAGTACTTC. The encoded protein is CASSLYGLGVDEQYF.

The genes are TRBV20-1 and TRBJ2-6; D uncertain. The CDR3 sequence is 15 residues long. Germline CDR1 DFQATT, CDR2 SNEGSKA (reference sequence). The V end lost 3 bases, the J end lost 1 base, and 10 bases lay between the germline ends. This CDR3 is CSASGVVSGANVLTF. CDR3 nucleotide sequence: TGCAGTGCTAGTGGAGTAGTATCTGGGGCCAACGTCCTGACTTTC.

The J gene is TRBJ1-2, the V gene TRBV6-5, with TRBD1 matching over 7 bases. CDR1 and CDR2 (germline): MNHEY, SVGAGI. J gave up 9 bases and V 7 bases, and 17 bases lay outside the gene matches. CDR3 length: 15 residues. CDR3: CASIWTGGYAGSYTF. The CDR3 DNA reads TGTGCCAGCATCTGGACAGGCGGTTACGCTGGGAGCTACACCTTC.

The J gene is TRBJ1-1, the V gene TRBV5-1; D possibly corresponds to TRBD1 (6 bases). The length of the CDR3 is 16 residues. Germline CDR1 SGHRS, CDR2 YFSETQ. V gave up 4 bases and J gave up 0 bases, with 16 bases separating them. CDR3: CASSATGGPMNTEAFF. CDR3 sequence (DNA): TGCGCCAGCAGCGCGACAGGCGGCCCCATGAACACTGAAGCTTTCTTT. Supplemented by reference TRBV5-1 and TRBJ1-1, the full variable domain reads KAGVTQTPRYLIKTRGQQVTLSCSPISGHRSVSWYQQTPGQGLQFLFEYFSETQRNKGNFPGRFSGRQFSNSRSEMNVSTLELGDSALYLCASSATGGPMNTEAFFGQGTRLTVV.

CDR3 sequence reads: CASSAGRTTYEQYF. CDR3 DNA sequence: TGTGCCAGTAGTGCGGGACGGACAACCTACGAGCAGTACTTC. The chain is built from TRBV19 and TRBJ2-7, with TRBD2 as a possible D gene (6 bases). Germline CDR1 LNHDA, CDR2 SQIVND (reference sequence). The V end lost 5 bases, the J end lost 2 bases, and 13 bases lay between the germline ends. CDR3 length: 14 amino acids.

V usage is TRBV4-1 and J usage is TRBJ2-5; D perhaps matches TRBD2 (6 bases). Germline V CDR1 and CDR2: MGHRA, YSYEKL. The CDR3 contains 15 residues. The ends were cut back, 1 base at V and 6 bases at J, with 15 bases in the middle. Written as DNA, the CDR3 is TGCGCCAGCAGCCAAGGGGGACTGAACGTCAAGACCCAGTACTTC. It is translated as CASSQGGLNVKTQYF.

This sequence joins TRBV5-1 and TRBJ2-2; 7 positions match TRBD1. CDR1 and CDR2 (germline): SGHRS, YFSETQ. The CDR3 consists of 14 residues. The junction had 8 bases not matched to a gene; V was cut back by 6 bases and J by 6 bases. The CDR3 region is CASILSTGAGELFF. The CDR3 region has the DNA TGCGCCAGCATCCTGTCAACAGGGGCCGGGGAGCTGTTTTTT.

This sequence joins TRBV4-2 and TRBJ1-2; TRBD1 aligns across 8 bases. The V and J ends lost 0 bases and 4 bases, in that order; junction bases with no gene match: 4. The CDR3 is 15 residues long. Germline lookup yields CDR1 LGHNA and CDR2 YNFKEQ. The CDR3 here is CASSQDRGQGYGYTF. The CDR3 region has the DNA TGTGCCAGCAGCCAAGACAGGGGGCAGGGCTATGGCTACACCTTC.

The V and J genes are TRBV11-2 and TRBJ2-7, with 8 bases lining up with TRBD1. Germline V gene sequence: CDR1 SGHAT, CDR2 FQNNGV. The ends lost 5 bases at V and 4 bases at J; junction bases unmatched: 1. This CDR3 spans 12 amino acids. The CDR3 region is CASSRTGYEQYF. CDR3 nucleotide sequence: TGTGCCAGCAGCCGGACAGGGTACGAGCAGTACTTC.

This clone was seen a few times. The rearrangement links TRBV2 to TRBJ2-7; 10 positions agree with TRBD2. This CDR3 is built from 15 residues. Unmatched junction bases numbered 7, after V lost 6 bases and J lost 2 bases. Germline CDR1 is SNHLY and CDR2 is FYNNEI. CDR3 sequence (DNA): TGTGCCAGCAGCCTAGGAGCGGGGGGGACCTACGAGCAGTACTTC. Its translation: CASSLGAGGTYEQYF.

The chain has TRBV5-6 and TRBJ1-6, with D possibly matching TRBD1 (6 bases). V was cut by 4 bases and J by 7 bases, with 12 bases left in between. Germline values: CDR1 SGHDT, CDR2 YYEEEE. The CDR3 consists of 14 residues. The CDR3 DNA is TGTGCCAGCAGCCGGGCAGGGGAGAATTCACCCCTCCACTTT. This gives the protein CASSRAGENSPLHF.

The CDR3 nucleotides read TGTGCCAGCAGCTGGGACAGAACTAATTCACCCCTCCACTTT. Its translation is CASSWDRTNSPLHF. The chain carries TRBV2 and TRBJ1-6, with TRBD1 matching 7 bases. The CDR3 consists of 14 residues. Germline values: CDR1 SNHLY, CDR2 FYNNEI. Unmatched junction bases numbered 5, after V lost 6 bases and J lost 6 bases.

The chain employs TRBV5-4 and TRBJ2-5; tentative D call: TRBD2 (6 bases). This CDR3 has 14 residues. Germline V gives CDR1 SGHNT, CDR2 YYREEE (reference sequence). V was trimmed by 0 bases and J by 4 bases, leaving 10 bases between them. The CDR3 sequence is CASSLVLATETQYF. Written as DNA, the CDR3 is TGTGCCAGCAGCTTGGTACTAGCTACAGAGACCCAGTACTTC.

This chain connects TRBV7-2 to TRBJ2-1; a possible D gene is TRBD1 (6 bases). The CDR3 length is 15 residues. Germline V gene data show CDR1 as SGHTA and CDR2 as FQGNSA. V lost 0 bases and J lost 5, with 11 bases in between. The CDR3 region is CASSLAQGSHNEQFF. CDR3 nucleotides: TGTGCCAGCAGCTTAGCCCAGGGGAGCCACAATGAGCAGTTCTTC.